This TCR beta chain was profiled in a study of OX40 agonist ivuxolimab in advanced cancers. Study-wide background: An agonistic anti-OX40 (CD134) antibody, ivuxolimab, was used to treat the patients. Every patient in dose escalation had hepatocellular carcinoma, melanoma, renal cell or head and neck cancer. Partial responses were achieved by three patients, of whom one had hepatocellular carcinoma and two had cutaneous melanoma.

Profiled with immunoSEQ multiplex PCR; TCRdb holds only in-frame clones, not every one. The sample holds about 69,000 clones; more than 75% are singletons and the top ten take 5% to 6.5%. This clone was seen only once. Germline V gene lookup returns CDR1 SGHRS and CDR2 YFSETQ. Trimming removed 1 base from V and 0 bases from J; junction bases left unmatched: 3. The CDR3 totals 17 residues. Sequencing used CD4+ or CD8+ T cells sorted from blood, obtained in a trial of the OX40 agonist ivuxolimab. This TCR came from an adult with an advanced solid tumor such as melanoma, head and neck, liver or kidney cancer. The genes are TRBV5-1 and TRBJ2-3; TRBD1 agrees at 12 bases. The CDR3 protein is CASSLRGQGASTDTQYF. DNA for the CDR3: TGCGCCAGCAGCTTGAGGGGACAGGGGGCGAGCACAGATACGCAGTATTTT. Full variable domain (outside the CDR3, taken from reference TRBV5-1 and TRBJ2-3): KAGVTQTPRYLIKTRGQQVTLSCSPISGHRSVSWYQQTPGQGLQFLFEYFSETQRNKGNFPGRFSGRQFSNSRSEMNVSTLELGDSALYLCASSLRGQGASTDTQYFGPGTRLTVL.